The 27 T cell receptor beta chains reported below all come from one sample, sequenced in a study of shared clonotypes between healthy human individuals. Sequencing was performed with immunoSEQ multiplex PCR; in TCRdb, only in-frame clones are kept and a portion is missing. This sample has 550,000 to 600,000 clones; roughly 79% occur once, and the top ten carry approximately 12%. The sample was PBMCs. These receptors were collected from a woman aged 40 to 49 in good health. Some clones in this sample may be carry-over from other donors' samples.

A word on this clone: One base separates it from a far larger clone, so it is likely a read error. J is TRBJ2-2 and V is TRBV6-1; no clear D. The CDR3 has 15 amino acids. Germline assignment: CDR1 MNHNS and CDR2 SASEGT. In nucleotides, the CDR3 is TGTGCCAGGAGTGAAGAAGAAGGAAACACCGGGGAGCTGTTTTTT. This encodes CARSEEEGNTGELFF.

The gene calls are TRBV7-2 and TRBJ2-5, with a weak D call TRBD1 (5 bases). The CDR3 sequence is 14 residues long. CDR1 is SGHTA and CDR2 is FQGNSA in the germline V gene. The germline V and J ends were trimmed by 8 bases and 1 base, with 14 bases remaining between them. CDR3 sequence (DNA): TGTGCCAGCGACAGTAGGTCAGCCCAAGAGACCCAGTACTTC. Translation: CASDSRSAQETQYF.

The chain joins TRBV5-1 to TRBJ1-4; tentatively, D is TRBD1 (5 bases). Per germline, CDR1 SGHRS and CDR2 YFSETQ. The length of the CDR3 is 16 residues. Trimming removed 4 bases from V and 5 bases from J, with 18 bases in between. CDR3 region: CASSPSTGALNEKLFF. CDR3 sequence (DNA): TGCGCCAGCAGCCCATCCACCGGGGCGTTAAATGAAAAACTGTTTTTT.

The chain recombines TRBV2 with TRBJ2-3, with TRBD2 matching 12 bases. V shed 3 bases, J shed 7 bases, and the junction held 20 bases outside the gene matches. Per germline, CDR1 SNHLY and CDR2 FYNNEI. CDR3 length: 20 residues. The CDR3 region has the DNA TGTGCCAGCAGTGAGGGGGAACGATCCAAAAGACTAGCGGGAGCTTATACGCAGTATTTT. This gives the protein CASSEGERSKRLAGAYTQYF.

Turning to this clone: A much larger clone is a single base away; this may be a read error. The rearrangement joins TRBV11-2 to TRBJ2-7, with D hard to call. Germline lookup yields CDR1 SGHAT and CDR2 FQNNGV. The V end lost 5 bases, the J end lost 3 bases, and 5 bases lay between the germline ends. This CDR3 spans 11 amino acids. The DNA of the CDR3 is TGTGCCAGCAGCCCGTTCTACGAGCAGTACTTC. It yields the protein CASSPFYEQYF.

Notes on this clone: This may stem from a read error, because a much larger clone lies one nucleotide away. The chain uses TRBV30 and TRBJ2-5; TRBD1 might be the D (5 bases). CDR1 GTSNPN and CDR2 SVGIG come from the germline V gene (reference sequence). This CDR3 is built from 13 residues. CDR3 amino acids: CVWSKTEQETQYF. In nucleotides, the CDR3 is TGTGTCTGGAGTAAGACAGAACAAGAGACCCAGTACTTC.

In its sample, this clone was seen once. The CDR3 sequence is CASSPRGKLNTEAFF. DNA of the CDR3: TGTGCCAGCTCACCCAGGGGAAAGCTGAACACTGAAGCTTTCTTT. The chain links TRBV2 to TRBJ1-1, with a possible D match to TRBD1 (6 bases). Germline V gene sequence: CDR1 SNHLY, CDR2 FYNNEI. V lost 8 bases and J lost 0, with 16 bases in between. The CDR3 has 15 amino acids.

The J gene is TRBJ2-1, the V gene TRBV9, with 10 positions matching TRBD2. The CDR3 is 16 residues long. V lost 0 bases, J lost 3 bases, and 3 bases stayed unmatched. CDR1 is SGDLS, CDR2 YYNGEE, per germline. The CDR3 DNA is TGTGCCAGCAGCGTAGGGACTAGCGGCTACTACAATGAGCAGTTCTTC. Protein product: CASSVGTSGYYNEQFF. The variable domain in full, with the rest retrieved from reference TRBV9 and TRBJ2-1, is DSGVTQTPKHLITATGQRVTLRCSPRSGDLSVYWYQQSLDQGLQFLIQYYNGEERAKGNILERFSAQQFPDLHSELNLSSLELGDSALYFCASSVGTSGYYNEQFFGPGTRLTVL.

As for this clone: An end of the junction does not agree with germline; a read error may underlie this. The chain employs TRBV4-1 and TRBJ1-2; 7 bases align to TRBD1. The CDR3 consists of 13 residues. From germline, CDR1 is MGHRA and CDR2 YSYEKL. CDR3 protein: CASSLPGGFGYIF. As DNA, the CDR3 is TGCGCCAGCAGCCTCCCAGGGGGATTTGGCTACATCTTC.

The CDR3 nucleotides are TGCGCCAGCAGCCGAGATATAGGACCGAAAGAGACCCAGTACTTC. Protein sequence: CASSRDIGPKETQYF. This chain links TRBV5-1 with TRBJ2-5, with D hard to call. The CDR3 contains 15 residues. Trimming shortened V by 4 bases and J by 3 bases, and 16 bases separated the two germline ends. Germline lookup yields CDR1 SGHRS and CDR2 YFSETQ.

This clone was observed a single time. The chain has TRBV6-1 and TRBJ2-1; tentative D call: TRBD2 (6 bases). Trimming pared 6 bases from V and 12 bases from J, leaving 12 bases between. The germline CDR1 and CDR2 sequences are MNHNS and SASEGT. This CDR3 spans 11 amino acids. CDR3 loop: CASSPRGLQFF. CDR3 DNA sequence: TGTGCCAGCAGCCCAAGGGGACTGCAGTTCTTC.

The V call is TRBV9, the J call TRBJ1-4; 7 nucleotides match TRBD1. CDR1 SGDLS and CDR2 YYNGEE come from the germline V gene. The CDR3 loop spans 17 amino acids. Trimming removed 0 bases from V and 5 bases from J; junction bases left unmatched: 10. This chain's CDR3 is CASSVALGTEKNEKLFF. For the CDR3, the DNA is TGTGCCAGCAGCGTAGCTCTCGGGACAGAAAAAAATGAAAAACTGTTTTTT.

The CDR3 nucleotides are TGTGCCAGTAGTATAGATTACCGGCGGACCTACGAGCAGTACTTC. Its protein product is CASSIDYRRTYEQYF. The rearrangement uses TRBV19 and TRBJ2-7; D is uncertain. Germline V gene sequence: CDR1 LNHDA, CDR2 SQIVND (reference sequence). The CDR3 extends over 15 amino acids. Trimming took off 0 bases at V and 2 bases at J, with 11 bases between the two ends.

This clone was detected only a few times. A far larger clone is only one base removed, so a read error is likely. V gene TRBV19 combines with J gene TRBJ1-1; no definite D call. The length of the CDR3 is 14 residues. Germline V CDR1 and CDR2: LNHDA, SQIVND (reference sequence). V lost 7 bases, J lost 3 bases, and 15 bases lay in between. CDR3 in amino acids: CASTLDAAYTEAFF. The DNA for the CDR3 is TGTGCCAGTACCTTGGACGCGGCGTACACTGAAGCTTTCTTT.

The chain combines TRBV5-1 with TRBJ2-1; tentative D call: TRBD2 (5 bases). The CDR3 consists of 16 residues. Germline loops: CDR1 SGHRS, CDR2 YFSETQ. V was trimmed by 0 bases and J by 0 bases, leaving 10 bases between them. CDR3 protein: CASSLELAGSYNEQFF. Written as DNA, the CDR3 is TGCGCCAGCAGCTTGGAGTTGGCGGGCTCCTACAATGAGCAGTTCTTC.

This clone is a singleton in its sample. The chain links TRBV6-5 to TRBJ2-5, with 7 bases lining up with TRBD1. Germline V gene data show CDR1 as MNHEY and CDR2 as SVGAGI. This CDR3 has 13 amino acids. After removal of 5 bases from V and 5 bases from J, the junction contained 5 bases not matched to a gene. In DNA form, the CDR3 reads TGTGCCAGCAGTCGGCTCAGGGGGGAGACCCAGTACTTC. It translates to CASSRLRGETQYF.

The chain uses TRBV27 and TRBJ1-1; D is unclear. Trimming pared 3 bases from V and 3 bases from J, leaving 8 bases between. In germline, CDR1 is MNHEY, CDR2 SMNVEV (reference sequence). This CDR3 spans 13 amino acids. The CDR3: CASSLWFDTEAFF. The CDR3 DNA follows: TGTGCCAGCAGTTTGTGGTTTGACACTGAAGCTTTCTTT.

This sequence joins TRBV9 and TRBJ2-4, with D maybe TRBD1 (5 bases). CDR1 is SGDLS, CDR2 YYNGEE, per germline. This CDR3 comprises 17 residues. V was cut by 4 bases and J by 0 bases, with 17 bases left in between. In DNA, the CDR3 is TGTGCCAGCAGCTTAAACAGGAGAACCTCAGCCAAAAACATTCAGTACTTC. It codes for CASSLNRRTSAKNIQYF.

This rearrangement joins TRBV6-5 to TRBJ1-5; D is possibly TRBD1 (6 bases). The V end lost 5 bases, the J end lost 6 bases, and 11 bases lay between the germline ends. The CDR3 loop spans 13 amino acids. Per the germline V gene, CDR1 is MNHEY and CDR2 is SVGAGI. DNA of the CDR3: TGTGCCAGCAGTCTTTCAGGGGTTCAGCCCCAGCATTTT. Encoded protein: CASSLSGVQPQHF.

This chain links TRBV9 with TRBJ2-3; TRBD2 matches 9 bases. The length of the CDR3 is 15 residues. V lost 4 bases, J lost 4 bases, and 7 bases stayed unmatched. Germline CDR1 SGDLS, CDR2 YYNGEE. The CDR3 nucleotides read TGTGCCAGCAGCCGCGGGAGGGCCTTCGCAGATACGCAGTATTTT. It yields the protein CASSRGRAFADTQYF.

A remark on this clone: A far more abundant clone sits one base away, making this likely a read error. This same CDR3 is encoded by further DNA sequences in the sample. The J gene is TRBJ1-4, the V gene TRBV10-2, with D perhaps TRBD1 (6 bases). CDR1 is WSHSY and CDR2 is SAAADI in the germline V gene. The CDR3 is 15 residues long. Here the CDR3 DNA reads TGCGCCAGCAGGGGAACAGGGACAACTAATGAAAAGCTGTTTTTT. Its translation is CASRGTGTTNEKLFF.

V usage is TRBV5-6 and J usage is TRBJ2-5; D may correspond to TRBD1 or TRBD2 (5 bases each). The CDR3 runs 13 residues. Looked up from germline, CDR1 is SGHDT and CDR2 is YYEEEE. Trimming shortened V by 1 base and J by 5 bases, and 9 bases separated the two germline ends. The CDR3 reads CASSLSGTETQYF. The CDR3 DNA sequence: TGTGCCAGCAGCTTGTCTGGGACGGAGACCCAGTACTTC. The full variable domain, rest sourced from reference TRBV5-6 and TRBJ2-5, is DAGVTQSPTHLIKTRGQQVTLRCSPKSGHDTVSWYQQALGQGPQFIFQYYEEEERQRGNFPDRFSGHQFPNYSSELNVNALLLGDSALYLCASSLSGTETQYFGPGTRLLVL.

With regard to this clone: A read error may be the cause here, since a much bigger clone is one base away. The rearrangement links TRBV28 to TRBJ1-3; weak D call: TRBD1 (6 bases). Germline CDR1 MDHEN, CDR2 SYDVKM. The CDR3 covers 15 residues. Here the CDR3 DNA reads TGTGCCAGCATTGGTGGGGGCTTCTCTAGAAACACCATATATTTT. It yields the protein CASIGGGFSRNTIYF.

The rearrangement uses TRBV28 and TRBJ1-2, with TRBD1 matching over 10 bases. CDR3 length: 15 residues. Trimming removed 6 bases from V and 2 bases from J; junction bases left unmatched: 6. The germline V gene has CDR1 MDHEN and CDR2 SYDVKM. The chain's CDR3 is CASRYLGQGNYGYTF. The CDR3 DNA sequence: TGTGCCAGCAGGTATCTGGGACAGGGGAACTATGGCTACACCTTC.

V usage is TRBV7-6 and J usage is TRBJ1-3; D not resolved. Trimming took 1 base from V and 4 from J, leaving 5 bases between them. This CDR3 contains 13 residues. Germline-derived CDR1 and CDR2 are SGHVS and FNYEAQ. The CDR3 region is CASSLGRGNTIYF. CDR3 coding DNA: TGTGCCAGCAGCTTAGGCAGGGGAAACACCATATATTTT.

The J gene is TRBJ2-1, the V gene TRBV5-1; D is possibly TRBD2 (6 bases). Germline CDR1 and CDR2: SGHRS and YFSETQ. V lost 0 bases to trimming and J lost 6 bases, with 13 bases between them. The CDR3 is 15 residues long. CDR3 residues: CASSLGGLSANEQFF. CDR3 bases: TGCGCCAGCAGCTTGGGGGGACTGTCCGCCAATGAGCAGTTCTTC.

The chain couples TRBV7-9 to TRBJ2-1; D might be TRBD1 (6 bases). From germline, CDR1 is SEHNR and CDR2 FQNEAQ (reference sequence). Trimming shortened V by 0 bases and J by 6 bases, and 21 bases separated the two germline ends. CDR3 length equals 18 residues. The CDR3 nucleotides are TGTGCCAGCAGCTTAGCTGGAAAGGGACAAGCCCTCCGCAATGAGCAGTTCTTC. Translation gives CASSLAGKGQALRNEQFF.